The TCR beta chain described here comes from a study of shared clonotypes between healthy human individuals. The CDR3 has 17 residues. Germline trimming cut 1 base from V and 1 base from J; bases unmatched to any gene: 3. From germline, CDR1 is LGHNA and CDR2 YNFKEQ. Some clones are missing from TCRdb's copy, which holds only in-frame ones; the method was immunoSEQ multiplex PCR. The sample yields about 520,000 clones, almost 80% seen once. This clonotype was sampled from a woman in her thirties or forties in good health. Some clones in this sample may be carry-over from other donors' samples. Material: PBMCs. The chain carries TRBV4-2 and TRBJ2-6, with 8 bases matching TRBD2. CDR3 sequence (DNA): TGTGCCAGCAGCCAAGGACTAGCGCAGTCTGGGGCCAACGTCCTGACTTTC. Protein product: CASSQGLAQSGANVLTF.